The rows below give T cell receptor beta chains drawn from one sample of a study of cytomegalovirus exposure and HLA in healthy donors. The data were produced by immunoSEQ multiplex PCR, yet TCRdb's version contains in-frame clones alone and is incomplete. Altogether some 100,000 clones are present, approximately 77% being singletons, with the ten largest covering around 4.9%. Sequences were obtained from PBMCs. The origin of the receptors is a man in his fifties or sixties in good health and CMV-seropositive. Each CDR3 is given without its conserved first and last residue. The order of the fields is J gene, V gene, clone size, CDR3 protein. Not every row has a clone size; where given, it reads once, few, many or a size class.

j_call: TRBJ2-3; v_call: TRBV2; clone_size: -; cdr3_aa: ASSADRARTDTQY
j_call: TRBJ1-5; v_call: TRBV30; clone_size: -; cdr3_aa: AWSPAGVQPQH
j_call: TRBJ2-3; v_call: TRBV30; clone_size: -; cdr3_aa: AWKGVLSTDTQY
j_call: TRBJ1-4; v_call: TRBV18; clone_size: -; cdr3_aa: ASSPGNRGGGKLF
j_call: TRBJ1-2; v_call: TRBV7-8; clone_size: -; cdr3_aa: ASSSSPRGSYGYT
j_call: TRBJ1-5; v_call: TRBV6-5; clone_size: -; cdr3_aa: ASFGVGGKPQH
j_call: TRBJ1-1; v_call: TRBV10-3; clone_size: -; cdr3_aa: AISESDRGNTEAF
j_call: TRBJ2-7; v_call: TRBV13; clone_size: -; cdr3_aa: ASSQGRGYEQY
j_call: TRBJ1-1; v_call: TRBV6-1; clone_size: -; cdr3_aa: ASSVDRATEAF
j_call: TRBJ1-6; v_call: TRBV5-1; clone_size: -; cdr3_aa: ASSPTTTANAPLH
j_call: TRBJ2-1; v_call: TRBV5-3; clone_size: -; cdr3_aa: ARSFRLAGRQF
j_call: TRBJ2-3; v_call: TRBV9; clone_size: -; cdr3_aa: ASSLGLAVGTDTQY
j_call: TRBJ1-1; v_call: TRBV18; clone_size: few; cdr3_aa: ASSPTGLTEAF
j_call: TRBJ2-3; v_call: TRBV20-1; clone_size: -; cdr3_aa: SAAGDYTQY
j_call: TRBJ2-7; v_call: TRBV6-5; clone_size: -; cdr3_aa: ASSYSGAYEQY
j_call: TRBJ2-1; v_call: TRBV19; clone_size: -; cdr3_aa: ASSRTGGENEQF
j_call: TRBJ1-2; v_call: TRBV5-8; clone_size: -; cdr3_aa: ASSLAGTGSGYT
j_call: TRBJ1-1; v_call: TRBV7-9; clone_size: -; cdr3_aa: ASSREMNTEAF
j_call: TRBJ1-1; v_call: TRBV6-5; clone_size: few; cdr3_aa: ASRGTLNTEAF
j_call: TRBJ1-4; v_call: TRBV19; clone_size: -; cdr3_aa: ASSAEDSTNEKLF
j_call: TRBJ2-7; v_call: TRBV27; clone_size: -; cdr3_aa: ASSSQGYEQY
j_call: TRBJ2-3; v_call: TRBV10-3; clone_size: -; cdr3_aa: ASIPTPRPADTQY
j_call: TRBJ2-6; v_call: TRBV7-2; clone_size: -; cdr3_aa: ASSSLVSGANVLT
j_call: TRBJ2-1; v_call: TRBV28; clone_size: -; cdr3_aa: ASRSSGTSVYEQF
j_call: TRBJ2-7; v_call: TRBV7-2; clone_size: -; cdr3_aa: ASSLALNYEQY
j_call: TRBJ2-2; v_call: TRBV9; clone_size: -; cdr3_aa: ASSVAKGHSGELF
j_call: TRBJ1-2; v_call: TRBV18; clone_size: -; cdr3_aa: ASSPRETGGFAGYT
j_call: TRBJ1-1; v_call: TRBV29-1; clone_size: -; cdr3_aa: SALNTEAF
j_call: TRBJ2-1; v_call: TRBV19; clone_size: -; cdr3_aa: ASSPPGRGRNEQF
j_call: TRBJ2-1; v_call: TRBV4-2; clone_size: -; cdr3_aa: ASSQWGGGLADNEQF
j_call: TRBJ2-1; v_call: TRBV28; clone_size: -; cdr3_aa: ASSSSSGTGSRSYNEQF
j_call: TRBJ1-1; v_call: TRBV19; clone_size: -; cdr3_aa: ASSIQGGNTEAF
j_call: TRBJ1-3; v_call: TRBV15; clone_size: -; cdr3_aa: ATSRPGRGDTIY
j_call: TRBJ1-1; v_call: TRBV7-2; clone_size: -; cdr3_aa: ASSLARLQGTAF
j_call: TRBJ2-7; v_call: TRBV15; clone_size: -; cdr3_aa: ATSRDLGRYEQY
j_call: TRBJ1-2; v_call: TRBV5-4; clone_size: -; cdr3_aa: ASSRGQGYYGYT
j_call: TRBJ2-2; v_call: TRBV5-1; clone_size: few; cdr3_aa: ASSLALDSLNTGELF
j_call: TRBJ1-1; v_call: TRBV9; clone_size: once; cdr3_aa: ASSPDSPVNTEAF
j_call: TRBJ1-1; v_call: TRBV6-5; clone_size: -; cdr3_aa: ASTRQGMNTEAF
j_call: TRBJ1-2; v_call: TRBV28; clone_size: -; cdr3_aa: ASMGGARGYT
j_call: TRBJ2-3; v_call: TRBV6-1; clone_size: -; cdr3_aa: ASSFRLAATDTQY
j_call: TRBJ1-1; v_call: TRBV5-1; clone_size: -; cdr3_aa: ASSLLTSEEAF
j_call: TRBJ2-2; v_call: TRBV6-1; clone_size: once; cdr3_aa: ASSRVDTGELF
j_call: TRBJ2-1; v_call: TRBV19; clone_size: -; cdr3_aa: ASSITASGPNEQF
j_call: TRBJ1-5; v_call: TRBV5-8; clone_size: once; cdr3_aa: ASRTGRGQSNQPQH
j_call: TRBJ2-7; v_call: TRBV6-1; clone_size: -; cdr3_aa: ASSDPGGKSVYEQY
j_call: TRBJ1-1; v_call: TRBV11-2; clone_size: -; cdr3_aa: ASSLLRGPTEAF
j_call: TRBJ2-3; v_call: TRBV18; clone_size: -; cdr3_aa: ASSLQGTSTDTQY
j_call: TRBJ2-7; v_call: TRBV7-8; clone_size: few; cdr3_aa: ASSAAARQTYEQY